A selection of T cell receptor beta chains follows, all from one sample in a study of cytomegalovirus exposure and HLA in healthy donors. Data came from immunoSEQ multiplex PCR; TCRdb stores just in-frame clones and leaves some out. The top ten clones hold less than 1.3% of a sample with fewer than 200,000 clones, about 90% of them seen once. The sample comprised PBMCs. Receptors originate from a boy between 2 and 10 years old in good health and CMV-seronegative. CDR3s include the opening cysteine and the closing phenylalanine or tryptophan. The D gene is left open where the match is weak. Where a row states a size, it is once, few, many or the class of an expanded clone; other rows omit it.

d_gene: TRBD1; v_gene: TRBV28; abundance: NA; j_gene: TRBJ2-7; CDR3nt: TGTGCCAGCAGTTTGTCGACAGGGTCGGGATACGAGCAGTACTTC; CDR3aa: CASSLSTGSGYEQYF
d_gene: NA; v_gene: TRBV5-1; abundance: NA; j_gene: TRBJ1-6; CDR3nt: TGCGCCAGCAGCGTCGACAGCAATTCACCCCTCCACTTT; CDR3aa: CASSVDSNSPLHF
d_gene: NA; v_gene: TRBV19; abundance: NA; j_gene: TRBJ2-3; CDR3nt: TGTGCCAGTAGTAAAAAGGGGGGCACAGATACGCAGTATTTT; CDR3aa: CASSKKGGTDTQYF
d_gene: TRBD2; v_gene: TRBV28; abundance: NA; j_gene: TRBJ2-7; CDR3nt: TGTGCCAGCAGTCAGACTAGCGGGAGTCGCGAGCAGTACTTC; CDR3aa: CASSQTSGSREQYF
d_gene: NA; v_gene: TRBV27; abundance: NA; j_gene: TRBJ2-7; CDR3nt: TGTGCCAGCGTCACCCGGAGCTCCTACGAGCAGTACTTC; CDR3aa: CASVTRSSYEQYF
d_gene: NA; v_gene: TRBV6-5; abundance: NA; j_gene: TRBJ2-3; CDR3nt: TGTGCCAGCAGGGGCCCGTGGAGCACAGATACGCAGTATTTT; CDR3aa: CASRGPWSTDTQYF
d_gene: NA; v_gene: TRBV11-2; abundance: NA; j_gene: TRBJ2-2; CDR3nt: TGTGCCAGCAGCTTCTACTATCGTCGGGACACCGGGGAGCTGTTTTTT; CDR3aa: CASSFYYRRDTGELFF
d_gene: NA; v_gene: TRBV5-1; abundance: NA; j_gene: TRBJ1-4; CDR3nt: TGCGCCAGCAGCTTGGACAGGACCGTTGCAACTAATGAAAAACTGTTTTTT; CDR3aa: CASSLDRTVATNEKLFF
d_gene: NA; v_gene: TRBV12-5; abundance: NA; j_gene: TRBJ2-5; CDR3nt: TGTGCTAGTGGCTCAACCCCTCTGCCGGCGGGGGCAGAGACCCAGTACTTC; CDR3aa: CASGSTPLPAGAETQYF
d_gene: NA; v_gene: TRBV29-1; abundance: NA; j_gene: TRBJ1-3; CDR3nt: TGCAGCGCTGAGGAGACTCCTGGAAACACCATATATTTT; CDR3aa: CSAEETPGNTIYF
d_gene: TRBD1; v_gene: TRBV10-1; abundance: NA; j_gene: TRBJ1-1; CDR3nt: TGCGCCAGCATTTGCTATGATCACCCCGAAACAGGGGACCCTCCGAACACTGAAGCTTTCTTT; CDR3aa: CASICYDHPETGDPPNTEAFF
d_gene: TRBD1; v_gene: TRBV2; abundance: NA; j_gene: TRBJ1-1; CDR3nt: TGTGCCAGCATGGGACAGCAAACCTCGGGCACTGAAGCTTTCTTT; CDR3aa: CASMGQQTSGTEAFF
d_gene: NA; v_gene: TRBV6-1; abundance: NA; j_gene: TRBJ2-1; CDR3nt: TGTGCCAGCAGTATGGCAGGGCTGAATGAGCAGTTCTTC; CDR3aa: CASSMAGLNEQFF
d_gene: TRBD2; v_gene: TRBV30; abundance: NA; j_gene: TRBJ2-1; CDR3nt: TGTGCCTGGAGTATGCGGGAGCTTAGGCATGAGCAGTTCTTC; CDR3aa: CAWSMRELRHEQFF
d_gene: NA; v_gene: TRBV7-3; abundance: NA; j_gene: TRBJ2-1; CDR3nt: TGTGCCAGCAGCCTGAGGAATTACAATGAGCAGTTCTTC; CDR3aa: CASSLRNYNEQFF
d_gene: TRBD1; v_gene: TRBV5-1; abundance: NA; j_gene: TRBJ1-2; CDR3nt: TGCGCCAGCAGCCGGGACAGGGCTAACTATGGCTACACCTTC; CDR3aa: CASSRDRANYGYTF
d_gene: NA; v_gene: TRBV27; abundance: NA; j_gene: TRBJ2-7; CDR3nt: TGTGCCAGCAGTTTATCTCAAGCTCCACCCCACGAGCAGTACTTC; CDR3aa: CASSLSQAPPHEQYF
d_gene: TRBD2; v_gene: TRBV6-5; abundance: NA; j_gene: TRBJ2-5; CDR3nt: TGTGCCAGCAGGCCCGCCTCGGGACTAGCGAAGGAGTACTTC; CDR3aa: CASRPASGLAKEYF
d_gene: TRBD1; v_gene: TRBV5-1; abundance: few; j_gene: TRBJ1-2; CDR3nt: TGCGCCAGCAGCTTGGAGGTCGCAGGGGGCGCATTTGGCTACACCTTC; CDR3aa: CASSLEVAGGAFGYTF
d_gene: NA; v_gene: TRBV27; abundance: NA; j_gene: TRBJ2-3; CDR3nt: TGTGCCAGCAGTTGGACAGAGATTACAGATACGCAGTATTTT; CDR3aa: CASSWTEITDTQYF
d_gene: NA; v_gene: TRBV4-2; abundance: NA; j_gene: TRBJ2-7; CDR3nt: TGTGCCAGCAGCCAATCGGGACACTCTATGTGGGACGAGCAGTACTTC; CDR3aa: CASSQSGHSMWDEQYF
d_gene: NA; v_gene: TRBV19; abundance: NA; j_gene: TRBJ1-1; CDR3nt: TGTGCCAGTAGTATTCAGGGAACTAACACTGAAGCTTTCTTT; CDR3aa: CASSIQGTNTEAFF
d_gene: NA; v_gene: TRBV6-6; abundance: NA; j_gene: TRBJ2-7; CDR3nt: TGTGCCAGCAGCCGACAGGTTCGCCTCGGCGAGCAGTACTTC; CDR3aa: CASSRQVRLGEQYF
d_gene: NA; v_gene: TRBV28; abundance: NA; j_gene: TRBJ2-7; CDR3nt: TGTGCCAGCAGTTTTGAGGCAGAGCGCTACGAGCAGTACTTC; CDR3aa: CASSFEAERYEQYF
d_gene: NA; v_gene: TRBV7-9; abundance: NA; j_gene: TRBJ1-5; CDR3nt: TGTTCCAGCAGCTTACAGGGCGATCAGCCCCAGCATTTT; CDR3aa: CSSSLQGDQPQHF
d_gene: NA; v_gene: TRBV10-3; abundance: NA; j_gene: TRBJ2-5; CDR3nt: TGTGCCATCAGTGAGTCTTCGGAGACCCAGTACTTC; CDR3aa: CAISESSETQYF
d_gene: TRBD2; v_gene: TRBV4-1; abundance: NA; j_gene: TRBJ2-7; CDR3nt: TGCGCCAGCAGCGGCCGTGTGGGGGGGGTTGACGAGCAGTACTTC; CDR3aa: CASSGRVGGVDEQYF
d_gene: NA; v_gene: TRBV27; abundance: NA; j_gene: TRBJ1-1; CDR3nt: TGTGCCAGCAGCCGGACAGTGAACACTGAAGCTTTCTTT; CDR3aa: CASSRTVNTEAFF
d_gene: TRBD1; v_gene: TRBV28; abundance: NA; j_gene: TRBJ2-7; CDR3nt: TGTGCCAGCAGTTTACCCCCGGGACAGGGAACCTACGAGCAGTACTTC; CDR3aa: CASSLPPGQGTYEQYF
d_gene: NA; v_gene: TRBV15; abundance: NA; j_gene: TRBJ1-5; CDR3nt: TGTGCCACCAGCATGGGGGGATTCGGCAATCAGCCCCAGCATTTT; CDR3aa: CATSMGGFGNQPQHF
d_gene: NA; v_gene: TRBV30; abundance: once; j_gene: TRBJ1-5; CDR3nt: TGTGCCTGGAGTGTGGACAGAAATCAGCCCCAGCATTTT; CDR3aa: CAWSVDRNQPQHF
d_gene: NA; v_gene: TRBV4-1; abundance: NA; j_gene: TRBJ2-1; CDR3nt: TGCGCCAGCAGCCAAGATCGAAGTAGCGGACCCTACAATGAGCAGTTCTTC; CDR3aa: CASSQDRSSGPYNEQFF
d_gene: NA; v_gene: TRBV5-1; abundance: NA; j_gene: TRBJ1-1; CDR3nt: TGCGCCAGCAGCTTGGAAGGAGGCCGGGTAGGCGATAGCACTGAAGCTTTCTTT; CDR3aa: CASSLEGGRVGDSTEAFF
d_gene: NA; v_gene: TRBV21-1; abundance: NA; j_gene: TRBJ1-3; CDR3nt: TGTGCCAGCAGTAAAAGGGAGGGACACAGAAACACCATATATTTT; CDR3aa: CASSKREGHRNTIYF
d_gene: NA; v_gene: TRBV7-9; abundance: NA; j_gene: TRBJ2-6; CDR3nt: TGTGCCAGCAGCAGAGGGTCGAACAATCGTCCTGGGGCCAACGTCCTGACTTTC; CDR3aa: CASSRGSNNRPGANVLTF
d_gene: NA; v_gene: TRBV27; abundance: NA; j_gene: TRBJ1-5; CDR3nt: TGTGCCAGCAGTTTAAAGGGGGTGGGTCAGCCCCAGCATTTT; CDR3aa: CASSLKGVGQPQHF
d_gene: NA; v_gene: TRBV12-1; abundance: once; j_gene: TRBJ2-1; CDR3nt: TGTGCCAGCAGCTTTGCCGGGACTAGCGATTCAAATGAGCAGTTCTTC; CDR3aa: CASSFAGTSDSNEQFF
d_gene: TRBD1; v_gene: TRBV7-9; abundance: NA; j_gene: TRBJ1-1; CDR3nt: TGTGCCAGCAGCCCTGGGGGACAGACTGAAGCTTTCTTT; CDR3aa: CASSPGGQTEAFF
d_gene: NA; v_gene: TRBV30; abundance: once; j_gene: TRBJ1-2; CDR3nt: TGTGCCTGGAGCTTCCCCCCCAGTTTTGGCTACACCTTC; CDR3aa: CAWSFPPSFGYTF
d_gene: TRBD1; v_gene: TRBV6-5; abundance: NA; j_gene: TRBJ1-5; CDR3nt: TGTGCCAGACAGGGGGGGGCGTCAGCCCAGCATTTT; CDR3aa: CARQGGASAQHF
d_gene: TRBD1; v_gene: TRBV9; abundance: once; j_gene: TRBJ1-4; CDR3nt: TGTGCCAGCAGCGCCACCGGGACAGGGAATGAAAAACTGTTTTTT; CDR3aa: CASSATGTGNEKLFF
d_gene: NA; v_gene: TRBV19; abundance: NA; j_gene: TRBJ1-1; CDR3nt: TGTGCCAGTAGCGTCGGCAGGGGCAGTTCCACTGAAGCTTTCTTT; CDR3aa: CASSVGRGSSTEAFF
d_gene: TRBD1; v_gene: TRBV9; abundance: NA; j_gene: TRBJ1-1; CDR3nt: TGTGCCAGCAGCCCGACGCCAAGACAGGGGAACACTGAAGCTTTCTTT; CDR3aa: CASSPTPRQGNTEAFF
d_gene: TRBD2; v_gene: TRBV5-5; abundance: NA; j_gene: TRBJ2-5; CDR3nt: TGTGCCAGCAGCTTTCGGCGTCCGGGAGGAGAGACCCAGTACTTC; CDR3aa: CASSFRRPGGETQYF
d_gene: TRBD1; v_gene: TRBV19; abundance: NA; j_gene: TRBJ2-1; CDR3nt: TGTGCCAGTAGTATAGAGGATCCCCGGGACAGGGAAAAGAATGAGCAGTTCTTC; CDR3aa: CASSIEDPRDREKNEQFF
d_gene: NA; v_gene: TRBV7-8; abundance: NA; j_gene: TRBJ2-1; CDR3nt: TGTGCCAGCGCGCCAGGCCGGGACTGGAATTACAATGAGCAGTTCTTC; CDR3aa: CASAPGRDWNYNEQFF
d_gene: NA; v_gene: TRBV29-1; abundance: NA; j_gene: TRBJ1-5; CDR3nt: TGCAGCGTTGTAACGGGGGCGGGGGTTGGGGGCAATCAGCCCCAGCATTTT; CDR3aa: CSVVTGAGVGGNQPQHF
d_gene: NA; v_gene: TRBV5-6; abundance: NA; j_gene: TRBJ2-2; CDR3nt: TGTGCCAGCAGCTTGTATCGAGGGACCGGGGAGCTGTTTTTT; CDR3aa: CASSLYRGTGELFF
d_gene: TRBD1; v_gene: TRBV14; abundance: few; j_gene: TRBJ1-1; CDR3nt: TGTGCCAGCAGCCAAGATCTGGGACAGGGTTTGAACACTGAAGCTTTCTTT; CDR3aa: CASSQDLGQGLNTEAFF
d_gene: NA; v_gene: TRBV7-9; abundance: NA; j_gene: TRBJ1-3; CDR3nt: TGTGCCAGCAGCTTAGTCAGGGACTCTGGAAACACCATATATTTT; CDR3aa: CASSLVRDSGNTIYF
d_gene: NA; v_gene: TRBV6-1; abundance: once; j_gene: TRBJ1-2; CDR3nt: TGTGCCGGAGGTGGCCAGGGGCTTGAGGATGGCTACACCTTC; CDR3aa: CAGGGQGLEDGYTF
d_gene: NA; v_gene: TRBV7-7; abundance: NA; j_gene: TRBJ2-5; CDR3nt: TGTGCCAGCGGGGAACGGGGGACCCAGTACTTC; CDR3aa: CASGERGTQYF
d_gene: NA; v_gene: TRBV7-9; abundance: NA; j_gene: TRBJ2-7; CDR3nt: TGTGCCAGCAGCTTAGGCCGGGACGAGCAGTACTTC; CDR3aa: CASSLGRDEQYF